This is a list of T cell receptor beta chains from one sample in a study of Ad26.COV2.S vaccination and SARS-CoV-2 variants. Generated by immunoSEQ multiplex PCR, the TCRdb table keeps only in-frame clones and is missing some. Of some 390,000 clones listed, about 85% are singletons. The sample in question was peripheral blood, obtained in a trial of Ad26.COV2.S vaccine versus placebo. The receptor source for this set is a person aged 18-65 years who received the Ad26.COV2.S COVID-19 vaccine or a placebo. The CDR3 runs from the conserved cysteine through the conserved F or W. The D gene is left open where the match is weak. Rows may omit the clone size; those that give it use once, few, many or a size class.

V: TRBV4-1
D: TRBD1
size: .
J: TRBJ1-2
DNA: TGCGCCAGCAGCCAGGTACCGGGACAGTTCTATGGCTACACCTTC
CDR3: CASSQVPGQFYGYTF

V: TRBV7-9
D: .
size: few
J: TRBJ1-2
DNA: TGTGCCAGCAGCCACCTAGTGGGCTCGGGTGGCTACACCTTC
CDR3: CASSHLVGSGGYTF

V: TRBV6-2/TRBV6-3
D: .
size: .
J: TRBJ1-2
DNA: TGTGCCAGCAGTTACTCTTCAGGTCTGGTTGGCTACACCTTC
CDR3: CASSYSSGLVGYTF

V: TRBV11-3
D: .
size: once
J: TRBJ2-7
DNA: TGTGCCAGCAGCTTAGGGACCTACGAGCAGTACTTC
CDR3: CASSLGTYEQYF

V: TRBV5-1
D: TRBD2
size: .
J: TRBJ2-7
DNA: TGCGCCAGCAGCTTCCAGGAGGGACTAGCCTTTTACGAGCAGTACTTC
CDR3: CASSFQEGLAFYEQYF

V: TRBV11-2
D: .
size: .
J: TRBJ2-1
DNA: TGTGCCAGCAGCTTAGGGTTCCGCCTGGCGGGACCCTCCTACAATGAGCAGTTCTTC
CDR3: CASSLGFRLAGPSYNEQFF

V: TRBV5-1
D: .
size: once
J: TRBJ1-2
DNA: TGCGCCAGCAGCTTGCGAACCGACAACTATGGCTACACCTTC
CDR3: CASSLRTDNYGYTF

V: TRBV23-1
D: TRBD1
size: .
J: TRBJ1-2
DNA: TGCGCCAGAAGGGGAAGGGACAGGGGTTATGGCTACACCTTC
CDR3: CARRGRDRGYGYTF

V: TRBV10-3
D: .
size: .
J: TRBJ2-3
DNA: TGTGCCATCAGAGGGAGCACAGATACGCAGTATTTT
CDR3: CAIRGSTDTQYF

V: TRBV21-1
D: .
size: .
J: TRBJ1-2
DNA: TGTGCCAGCAGCAAAAGGGTCTATGGCTACACCTTC
CDR3: CASSKRVYGYTF

V: TRBV4-1
D: TRBD2
size: .
J: TRBJ2-1
DNA: TGCCCCAGCAGCCGACGCGGGGGGGATTACAATGAGCAGTTCTTC
CDR3: CPSSRRGGDYNEQFF

V: TRBV7-2
D: .
size: .
J: TRBJ2-7
DNA: TGTGCCAGCAGCTCCTTCGGCGTAGGCTACGAGCAGTACTTC
CDR3: CASSSFGVGYEQYF

V: TRBV7-8
D: .
size: .
J: TRBJ1-6
DNA: TGTGCCAGCAGCAGAGGCTCCTATAATTCACCCCTCCACTTT
CDR3: CASSRGSYNSPLHF

V: TRBV2
D: .
size: .
J: TRBJ1-4
DNA: TGTGCCAGCAGTGAGGAAGCAACTAATGAAAAACTGTTTTTT
CDR3: CASSEEATNEKLFF

V: TRBV12-5
D: TRBD2
size: .
J: TRBJ2-1
DNA: TGTGCTAGTGGTTTGGTGGCGGGACTAGCGGGGGACTTTGAGCAGTTCTTC
CDR3: CASGLVAGLAGDFEQFF

V: TRBV21-1
D: .
size: .
J: TRBJ2-7
DNA: TGTGCCAGAAACCTAGAGATGGGCGAGCAGTACTTC
CDR3: CARNLEMGEQYF

V: TRBV11-2
D: .
size: .
J: TRBJ1-4
DNA: TGTGCCAGCAGCTTAGAGAGGGTCGAGGAAAAACTGTTTTTT
CDR3: CASSLERVEEKLFF

V: TRBV27
D: .
size: .
J: TRBJ2-2
DNA: TGTGCCAGCAGCCTAACCCATCCTGGGGAGCTGTTTTTT
CDR3: CASSLTHPGELFF

V: TRBV15
D: TRBD1
size: .
J: TRBJ2-7
DNA: TGTGCCACCAGCAGAGATGACAGGGGACTTTCCTTC
CDR3: CATSRDDRGLSF

V: TRBV7-2
D: .
size: .
J: TRBJ2-7
DNA: TGTGCCAGCAGCCATGACAGGATCTCACCCAACGAGCAGTACTTC
CDR3: CASSHDRISPNEQYF

V: TRBV5-1
D: .
size: .
J: TRBJ1-5
DNA: TGCGCCAGCAGCCCTGAGGGGGGCAATCAGCCCCAGCATTTT
CDR3: CASSPEGGNQPQHF

V: TRBV28
D: TRBD1
size: .
J: TRBJ1-2
DNA: TGTGCCAGCAGGCCGGGACAGGGTAGGATCTATGGCTACACCTTC
CDR3: CASRPGQGRIYGYTF

V: TRBV7-9
D: .
size: .
J: TRBJ1-1
DNA: TGTGCCAGCAGCATAACTCCGGGACACCAGCCCGACACTGAAGCTTTCTTT
CDR3: CASSITPGHQPDTEAFF

V: TRBV7-9
D: .
size: .
J: TRBJ1-1
DNA: TGTGCCAGCCATAGGGAGACTGGGAACACTGAAGCTTTCTTT
CDR3: CASHRETGNTEAFF

V: TRBV10-3
D: .
size: .
J: TRBJ2-1
DNA: TGTGCCGCAAAAGGACTTGCAGGTTCCTACAATGAGCAGTTCTTC
CDR3: CAAKGLAGSYNEQFF

V: TRBV5-5
D: .
size: .
J: TRBJ1-4
DNA: TGTGCCAGCAGCTTGAATACCAAGGAAAAACTGTTTTTT
CDR3: CASSLNTKEKLFF

V: TRBV6-5
D: .
size: .
J: TRBJ2-7
DNA: TGTGCCAGCAGTTACTCGACCTGGTCCTACGAGCAGTACTTC
CDR3: CASSYSTWSYEQYF

V: TRBV6-6
D: .
size: .
J: TRBJ1-3
DNA: TGTGCCAGCAGCCCACCGGCGGGGTCAAGAGGAAACACCATATATTTT
CDR3: CASSPPAGSRGNTIYF

V: TRBV5-1
D: .
size: .
J: TRBJ2-7
DNA: TGCGCCAGCAGCCCAAGGTGGCCAGGGAGTGAGCAGTACTTC
CDR3: CASSPRWPGSEQYF

V: TRBV3-1/TRBV3-2
D: .
size: once
J: TRBJ1-2
DNA: TGTGCCAGCAGCCAAGAAGGGGGGCACTATGGCTACACCTTC
CDR3: CASSQEGGHYGYTF

V: TRBV2
D: .
size: once
J: TRBJ2-2
DNA: TGTGCCAGTGGAAGAATTCTCACCGGGGAGCTGTTTTTT
CDR3: CASGRILTGELFF

V: TRBV5-4
D: TRBD1
size: .
J: TRBJ1-2
DNA: TGTGCCAGCAGCTTCCCCGGGACAGGGGGCTTCTATGGCTACACCTTC
CDR3: CASSFPGTGGFYGYTF

V: TRBV4-3
D: .
size: .
J: TRBJ1-1
DNA: TGCGCCAGCAGCCATGACAGGTCGAACACTGAAGCTTTCTTT
CDR3: CASSHDRSNTEAFF

V: TRBV12-3/TRBV12-4
D: .
size: .
J: TRBJ1-1
DNA: TGTGCCAGCAGTCTGGGGGGGCAGGAAGCTTTCTTT
CDR3: CASSLGGQEAFF

V: TRBV5-4
D: .
size: .
J: TRBJ2-3
DNA: TGTGCCAGCAGCTTGGTACTGAGCACAGATACGCAGTATTTT
CDR3: CASSLVLSTDTQYF

V: TRBV14
D: TRBD1
size: once
J: TRBJ2-7
DNA: TGTGCCAGCAGCCTTGGACAGGGAAGGTGGAACGAGCAGTACTTC
CDR3: CASSLGQGRWNEQYF

V: TRBV18
D: .
size: .
J: TRBJ1-4
DNA: TGTGCCAGCTCACCAGGGGAGGGGACAACTAATGAAAAACTGTTTTTT
CDR3: CASSPGEGTTNEKLFF

V: TRBV15
D: .
size: .
J: TRBJ2-7
DNA: TGTGCCACCAGCAGAGATTTGGTCGGTCTTGGGGAGCAGTACTTC
CDR3: CATSRDLVGLGEQYF

V: TRBV6-5
D: TRBD2
size: .
J: TRBJ2-1
DNA: TGTGCCAGCAGTCGTAGCGGGGGGGCGAGCAATGAGCAGTTCTTC
CDR3: CASSRSGGASNEQFF

V: TRBV7-9
D: .
size: .
J: TRBJ1-1
DNA: TGTGCCAGCAGCTTAGCCGGGGAAATGAACACTGAAGCTTTCTTT
CDR3: CASSLAGEMNTEAFF

V: TRBV7-8
D: .
size: .
J: TRBJ1-1
DNA: TGTGCCAGCAGCTTAGTAGTCTCCAACACTGAAGCTTTCTTT
CDR3: CASSLVVSNTEAFF

V: TRBV10-3
D: .
size: once
J: TRBJ2-5
DNA: TGTGCCATCAGTGAGAGAACAATCCAAGAGACCCAGTACTTC
CDR3: CAISERTIQETQYF

V: TRBV4-1
D: .
size: once
J: TRBJ1-4
DNA: TGCGCCAGCAGCCAAGGGGTGGCAACTAATGAAAAACTGTTTTTT
CDR3: CASSQGVATNEKLFF

V: TRBV2
D: .
size: .
J: TRBJ2-1
DNA: TGTGCCAGCTCCTACGACAGGTACAATGAGCAGTTCTTC
CDR3: CASSYDRYNEQFF

V: TRBV28
D: TRBD2
size: .
J: TRBJ2-1
DNA: TGTGCCAGCAGTCCCGTGGTAGCGGGGGGGCCGCACAATGAGCAGTTCTTC
CDR3: CASSPVVAGGPHNEQFF

V: TRBV11-2
D: .
size: .
J: TRBJ2-7
DNA: TGTGCCAGCAGCTCCCCGGGTGGGGAGCAGTACTTC
CDR3: CASSSPGGEQYF

V: TRBV11-3
D: TRBD1
size: .
J: TRBJ2-1
DNA: TGTGCCAGCAGCCCACTGGGACAGGGGGCGAATGAGCAGTTCTTC
CDR3: CASSPLGQGANEQFF

V: TRBV5-1
D: .
size: .
J: TRBJ1-6
DNA: TGCGCCAGCAGCTTGGTTCAGCTTTATGATTCACCCCTCCACTTT
CDR3: CASSLVQLYDSPLHF

V: TRBV11-3
D: .
size: .
J: TRBJ2-2
DNA: TGTGCCAGCATGTCGGCCCTCACCGGGGAGCTGTTTTTT
CDR3: CASMSALTGELFF

V: TRBV5-1
D: TRBD1
size: .
J: TRBJ1-2
DNA: TGCGCCAGCAGCTTGGAGACAGGGGGACGGGGGCTGTATGGCTACACCTTC
CDR3: CASSLETGGRGLYGYTF

V: TRBV24-1
D: .
size: .
J: TRBJ1-4
DNA: TGTGCCACCAGTGGACCTCCACCTAATGAAAAACTGTTTTTT
CDR3: CATSGPPPNEKLFF